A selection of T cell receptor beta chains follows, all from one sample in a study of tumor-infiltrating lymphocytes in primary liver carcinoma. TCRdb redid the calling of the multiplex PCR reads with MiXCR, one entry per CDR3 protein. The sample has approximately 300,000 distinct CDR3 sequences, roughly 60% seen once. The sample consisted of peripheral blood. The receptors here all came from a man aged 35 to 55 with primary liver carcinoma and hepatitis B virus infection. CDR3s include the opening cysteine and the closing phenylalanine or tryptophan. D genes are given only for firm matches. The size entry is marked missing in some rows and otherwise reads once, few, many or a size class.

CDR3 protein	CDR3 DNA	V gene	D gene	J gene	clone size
CASSSVPQETQYF	TGTGCCAGCAGCTCGGTCCCGCAAGAGACCCAGTACTTC	TRBV7-9	-	TRBJ2-5	-
CSARPSPSGIPNEHFF	TGCAGTGCTAGACCCTCACCTAGCGGGATACCCAATGAGCATTTCTTC	TRBV20-1	TRBD2	TRBJ2-1	-
CASGPPVKLFF	TGTGCCAGCGGTCCACCGGTGAAGCTGTTTTTT	TRBV28	-	TRBJ2-2	-
CASSFIGTGAPYEQYF	TGTGCCAGCAGCTTCATTGGAACAGGGGCTCCCTACGAGCAGTACTTC	TRBV5-5	TRBD1	TRBJ2-7	-
CASSLDRGGSFGNTIYF	TGTGCCAGCAGCTTAGATCGGGGGGGATCCTTTGGAAACACCATATATTTT	TRBV11-2	-	TRBJ1-3	-
CASILYGGGYGYTF	TGTGCCAGCATCCTTTACGGGGGCGGCTATGGCTACACCTTC	TRBV6-6	-	TRBJ1-2	-
CASSQVGRAVGEQYF	TGTGCTAGCAGCCAAGTTGGAAGGGCCGTCGGCGAGCAGTACTTC	TRBV14	-	TRBJ2-7	-
CASSSQTVSGDTQYF	TGCGCCAGCAGTTCCCAGACAGTTTCCGGGGATACGCAGTATTTT	TRBV5-1	-	TRBJ2-3	once
CANTGLAERNERFF	TGTGCCAACACCGGGCTAGCGGAAAGAAATGAGCGGTTCTTC	TRBV6-2/TRBV6-3	TRBD2	TRBJ2-1	-
CASSPNPTGKPYGYSF	TGTGCTAGCAGTCCGAACCCGACAGGGAAGCCTTATGGCTACAGCTTC	TRBV6-8	TRBD1	TRBJ1-2	-
CSVSGTPKDYGYTF	TGCAGCGTATCCGGGACCCCCAAGGACTATGGCTACACCTTC	TRBV29-1	-	TRBJ1-2	many
CASSGTSGSLGEQYF	TGCGCCAGCAGCGGGACTAGCGGGAGTCTGGGCGAGCAGTACTTC	TRBV5-1	TRBD2	TRBJ2-7	-
CASSYCRPSYNGELSF	TGTGCCAGCAGTTACTGTAGACCTAGTTACAACGGGGAGCTGTCTTTT	TRBV6-5	-	TRBJ2-2	-
CAISESTGNYGYTF	TGTGCCATCAGTGAGTCGACAGGCAACTATGGCTACACCTTC	TRBV10-3	-	TRBJ1-2	-
CASSEAKGGMGNEQFF	TGTGCCAGCAGTGAAGCTAAGGGGGGCATGGGTAATGAGCAGTTCTTC	TRBV6-1	-	TRBJ2-1	-
CSWGGSYNEQFF	TGCAGCTGGGGCGGGAGCTACAATGAGCAGTTCTTC	TRBV29-1	TRBD2	TRBJ2-1	many
CASTYVNTEAFF	TGTGCCAGCACCTACGTTAACACTGAAGCTTTCTTT	TRBV2	-	TRBJ1-1	-
CASTGSTNEKLFF	TGTGCCAGCACCGGGTCAACTAATGAAAAACTGTTTTTT	TRBV6-1	-	TRBJ1-4	-
CASSYSPGSDTQYF	TGTGCCAGCAGTTACTCGCCCGGGTCAGATACGCAGTATTTT	TRBV6-5	-	TRBJ2-3	-
CASSQGDRESGSTIYF	TGTGCGAGCAGCCAAGGGGACAGGGAGTCTGGAAGCACCATATATTTT	TRBV4-2	TRBD1	TRBJ1-3	-
CASSPKLPLAPEGSEQLF	TGTGCCAGCAGCCCCAAACTACCACTAGCGCCCGAGGGGAGTGAGCAGTTATTC	TRBV11-2	TRBD2	TRBJ2-1	-
CASSQNRGHTGELFF	TGTGCCAGCAGCCAAAACAGGGGCCACACCGGGGAGCTGTTTTTT	TRBV11-2	TRBD1	TRBJ2-2	many
CASSSPLGWVAEQYF	TGTGCCAGCAGTTCCCCCTTGGGGTGGGTCGCCGAGCAGTACTTC	TRBV28	-	TRBJ2-7	-
CASSFSAGTGALASPLHF	TGTGCCAGCAGTTTCTCCGCCGGGACAGGGGCGCTGGCATCACCCCTCCACTTT	TRBV28	TRBD1	TRBJ1-6	-
CASSTIDRGFTDMQYF	TGTGCCAGCAGTACTATCGACAGGGGGTTCACAGATATGCAGTATTTT	TRBV28	TRBD1	TRBJ2-3	-
CANSRDFDTDTQYF	TGTGCCAACAGCCGGGACTTTGACACAGACACGCAGTATTTT	TRBV11-2	-	TRBJ2-3	-
CSNIAGGVYEQYF	TGCAGCAACATAGCGGGAGGTGTATACGAGCAGTACTTC	TRBV29-1	TRBD2	TRBJ2-7	-
CASSLDWTSAEQRF	TGTGCCAGCAGCTTAGATTGGACTAGCGCCGAGCAGCGCTTC	TRBV11-3	TRBD2	TRBJ2-7	-
CASSESASVYIEQFF	TGTGCCAGCAGTGAATCGGCTAGCGTCTACATTGAGCAGTTCTTC	TRBV6-1	-	TRBJ2-1	-
CSGLGLAGGHKETQYF	TGCAGCGGACTGGGACTAGCGGGAGGGCATAAAGAGACCCAGTACTTC	TRBV29-1	TRBD2	TRBJ2-5	few
CASTGEGTQETQYF	TGTGCCTCAACGGGAGAGGGGACTCAAGAGACCCAGTACTTC	TRBV30	-	TRBJ2-5	-
CATSLGETQYF	TGTGCCACCAGCCTGGGGGAGACCCAGTACTTC	TRBV6-5	-	TRBJ2-5	many
CASGTDSDTGELFF	TGTGCCAGCGGCACAGACTCGGACACCGGGGAGCTGTTTTTT	TRBV11-2	-	TRBJ2-2	few
CSVETSGRVGTQYF	TGCAGCGTTGAAACTAGCGGGAGGGTTGGGACCCAGTACTTC	TRBV29-1	TRBD2	TRBJ2-5	many
CASLKDRGGGQPQHF	TGTGCCAGCCTGAAGGACAGGGGAGGGGGACAGCCCCAGCATTTT	TRBV28	TRBD1	TRBJ1-5	-
CASSRQAEQFF	TGTGCCAGCAGCAGACAGGCAGAGCAGTTCTTC	TRBV2	-	TRBJ2-1	-
CASSGMASGHLETQYF	TGTGCCAGCAGCGGGATGGCTAGCGGGCACCTTGAGACCCAGTACTTC	TRBV6-1	TRBD2	TRBJ2-5	-
CASRFGGSSHEQYF	TGTGCCAGCCGATTCGGGGGAAGCTCTCACGAGCAGTACTTC	TRBV6-1	-	TRBJ2-7	-
CASRQAGTSGGGDTQYF	TGCGCCAGTAGACAGGCCGGGACTAGCGGAGGGGGGGATACGCAGTATTTT	TRBV4-3	TRBD2	TRBJ2-3	once
CDSSYSGRRLRGYTF	TGTGACAGCAGTTACTCGGGCAGGAGGCTGCGGGGCTACACCTTC	TRBV6-6	-	TRBJ1-2	-
CASSEFPGSGDELFF	TGTGCCAGCAGTGAGTTCCCGGGATCCGGGGATGAGCTGTTCTTC	TRBV6-1	-	TRBJ2-1	once